These T cell receptor beta chains were read from a single sample in a study of cytomegalovirus exposure and HLA in healthy donors. Assay used: immunoSEQ multiplex PCR; TCRdb lists only in-frame clones, some missing. Among about 160,000 clones listed, 60% to 70% were seen once. Source material: PBMCs. Receptor source: a woman aged 60 to 75 in good health and CMV-seropositive. Both conserved end residues are part of each CDR3. A D gene is named only where the DNA matches it firmly. The size field is filled for only some rows; it gives once, few, many or a size class.

>-|few|15|TRBV6-1|TRBJ2-1
TGTGCCAGCACTCACCGACAGGTTTCCTACAATGAGCAGTTCTTC
CASTHRQVSYNEQFF
>-|-|14|TRBV5-6|TRBJ2-1
TGTGCCAGCAGCTTGGCCTTAGCTACCAATGAGCAGTTCTTC
CASSLALATNEQFF
>TRBD1|-|16|TRBV7-9|TRBJ1-2
TGTGCCAGCAGCCAGGACAGGGGGCGAGACGTGGATGGCTACACCTTC
CASSQDRGRDVDGYTF
>-|-|13|TRBV18|TRBJ1-1
TGTGCCAGCTCACCAGGGGCAAATACTGAAGCTTTCTTT
CASSPGANTEAFF
>-|-|14|TRBV9|TRBJ2-1
TGTGCCAGCAGCCCTCGTCGACTATCCAATGAGCAGTTCTTC
CASSPRRLSNEQFF
>-|-|13|TRBV5-4|TRBJ1-4
TGTGCCAGCTCGCCACGGGGAAGAGAAAAACTGTTTTTT
CASSPRGREKLFF
>-|-|13|TRBV7-7|TRBJ2-7
TGTGCTAGCAGCTTATCCACCTACTACGAGCAGTACTTC
CASSLSTYYEQYF
>-|few|14|TRBV4-3|TRBJ2-3
TGCGCCAGCAGCCAAGCCCCAGCAGGAGATACGCAGTATTTT
CASSQAPAGDTQYF
>TRBD2|few|15|TRBV7-2|TRBJ2-2
TGTGCCAGCAGCTCTTGGACTAGCGGGTCGGGGGAGCTGTTTTTT
CASSSWTSGSGELFF
>TRBD1|-|10|TRBV2|TRBJ2-3
TGTGCCAGTCGACAGGGTACGCAGTATTTT
CASRQGTQYF
>-|-|11|TRBV9|TRBJ2-1
TGTGCCAGCAGCGTGAGGGATGAGCAGTTCTTC
CASSVRDEQFF
>TRBD1|once|11|TRBV4-3|TRBJ2-1
TGCGCCAGCAGCCGCGGACAGGTGCAGTTCTTC
CASSRGQVQFF
>TRBD2|-|18|TRBV27|TRBJ2-3
TGTGCCAGCAGTCCCAAGCCCACCCCAGCGGGAGATCTAGATACGCAGTATTTT
CASSPKPTPAGDLDTQYF
>TRBD1|once|17|TRBV9|TRBJ1-3
TGTGCCAGCAGCACTACGGGACAGGGATCTTCTGGAAACACCATATATTTT
CASSTTGQGSSGNTIYF
>TRBD2|-|14|TRBV27|TRBJ2-5
TGTGCCAGCAGTTTATACGGGGGGACGAAGACCCAGTACTTC
CASSLYGGTKTQYF
>TRBD1|-|18|TRBV11-3|TRBJ1-3
TGTGCCAGCAGCTTAGATCCCACCGACAGGGGCTCTGGAAACACCATATATTTT
CASSLDPTDRGSGNTIYF
>TRBD1|-|16|TRBV27|TRBJ2-1
TGTGCCAGCAAATCCAGGGGGCAAAGCTCCTACAATGAGCAGTTCTTC
CASKSRGQSSYNEQFF
>TRBD1|few|14|TRBV7-9|TRBJ2-7
TGTGCCAGCAGCTTAGCGGGACAGGGGGGCGAGCAGTACTTC
CASSLAGQGGEQYF
>-|-|16|TRBV27|TRBJ2-2
TGTGCCAGCAGTTTCTTCGGGGAGAAGGACACCGGGGAGCTGTTTTTT
CASSFFGEKDTGELFF
>-|-|14|TRBV9|TRBJ2-1
TGTGCCAGCAGCGTAGGTTTATTTGAGAATGAGCAGTTCTTC
CASSVGLFENEQFF
>-|-|13|TRBV7-9|TRBJ1-3
TGTGCCAGCAGCCGGACAGATGGAAACACCATATATTTT
CASSRTDGNTIYF
>-|once|14|TRBV6-5|TRBJ1-4
TGTGCCAGCAGTTACCTAGGGGCTGATGAAAAACTGTTTTTT
CASSYLGADEKLFF
>-|-|16|TRBV5-1|TRBJ2-1
TGCGCCAGCAGCATGACGACAGGCAACTCCTACAATGAGCAGTTCTTC
CASSMTTGNSYNEQFF
>-|-|14|TRBV10-3|TRBJ2-7
TGTGCCATCAGTGAGGACAGGCGAAACTACGAGCAGTACTTC
CAISEDRRNYEQYF
>TRBD1|few|16|TRBV6-6|TRBJ1-4
TGTGCCAGCAGTGGCCGGGACAGGGTAACTAATGAAAAACTGTTTTTT
CASSGRDRVTNEKLFF
>TRBD2|-|15|TRBV5-4|TRBJ2-1
TGTGCCAGCAGCCCTGGGACTAGCGGGTCCAATGAGCAGTTCTTC
CASSPGTSGSNEQFF
>TRBD2|few|15|TRBV5-5|TRBJ2-1
TGTGCCAGCAGCTCGGGACTAGCAGCTAACAATGAGCAGTTCTTC
CASSSGLAANNEQFF
>TRBD1|-|14|TRBV2|TRBJ1-2
TGTGCCAGCAGCGAGACAGGGGCTAACTATGGCTACACCTTC
CASSETGANYGYTF
>-|-|17|TRBV14|TRBJ2-2
TGTGCCAGCAGCCAAGAAGTGGACAGTGCAAACACCGGGGAGCTGTTTTTT
CASSQEVDSANTGELFF
>-|-|15|TRBV19|TRBJ2-6
TGTGCCAGTAGTATCCAGGGTTCCGGGGCCAACGTCCTGACTTTC
CASSIQGSGANVLTF
>-|few|14|TRBV18|TRBJ1-2
TGTGCCAGCTCACCGTCGACAGTTAACTATGGCTACACCTTC
CASSPSTVNYGYTF
>-|-|13|TRBV7-2|TRBJ1-1
TGTGCCAGCAGCCCAGGTGTAGGCACTGAAGCTTTCTTT
CASSPGVGTEAFF
>TRBD1|-|13|TRBV5-1|TRBJ1-2
TGCGCCAGCAGCGAACCGGGACAGAATGGCTACACCTTC
CASSEPGQNGYTF
>-|-|15|TRBV5-1|TRBJ2-5
TGCGCCAGCAGCTTGGGGCAGGGAGGTTTTGAGACCCAGTACTTC
CASSLGQGGFETQYF
>-|once|20|TRBV28|TRBJ2-4
TGTGCCAGCAGTTTATGGGCGGCAGGGCAGGAAAAGATAGCCAAAAACATTCAGTACTTC
CASSLWAAGQEKIAKNIQYF
>-|-|15|TRBV5-8|TRBJ2-2
TGTGCCAGCAGCAAGGACAGAGCGAACACCGGGGAGCTGTTTTTT
CASSKDRANTGELFF
>-|-|15|TRBV7-2|TRBJ1-5
TGTGCCAGCAGCTTACAAGGAGGTTACAATCAGCCCCAGCATTTT
CASSLQGGYNQPQHF
>TRBD1|-|15|TRBV7-9|TRBJ2-1
TGTGCCAGCAGCTTACGACAGGGTGAGGAGGATGAGCAGTTCTTC
CASSLRQGEEDEQFF
>-|-|15|TRBV4-3|TRBJ1-4
TGCGCCAGCAGCCAAGTGGGAGAATCAGGGGTAAAACTGTTTTTT
CASSQVGESGVKLFF
>TRBD1|-|14|TRBV30|TRBJ2-5
TGTGCCTGGAGTGTGCCAGGGGGCGCAGAGACCCAGTACTTC
CAWSVPGGAETQYF
>-|-|14|TRBV28|TRBJ1-1
TGTGCCAGCAGTCCACCCTTCAGGAACACTGAAGCTTTCTTT
CASSPPFRNTEAFF
>-|few|16|TRBV7-9|TRBJ2-3
TGTGCCAGCAGCGCCGGGGCGGGACAGAGCACAGATACGCAGTATTTT
CASSAGAGQSTDTQYF
>-|-|15|TRBV12-2|TRBJ1-4
TGTGCAAGTCGCTTAATACTGGCAGGGGGCAAAAAACTGTTTTTT
CASRLILAGGKKLFF
>TRBD1|-|15|TRBV5-1|TRBJ2-3
TGCGCCAGCAGCTGGGGGACAGGGTTAACAGATACGCAGTATTTT
CASSWGTGLTDTQYF
>-|-|12|TRBV11-2|TRBJ1-3
TGTGCCAGCAACCCACGCGCCAACACCATATATTTT
CASNPRANTIYF
>-|once|17|TRBV19|TRBJ1-2
TGTGCCAGTAGCCGCCAGAGGGACTTTTTACCTAACTATGGCTACACCTTC
CASSRQRDFLPNYGYTF
>-|few|12|TRBV11-2|TRBJ2-3
TGTGCCAGCAGCTGGTCGCGAGCTACGCAGTATTTT
CASSWSRATQYF
>-|few|12|TRBV18|TRBJ1-1
TGTGCCAGCTCACCCAGGTTACGGGAGGCTTTCTTT
CASSPRLREAFF
>TRBD1|few|16|TRBV28|TRBJ1-3
TGTGCCAGCAGTTCCCCAGGGGGCAAGACTGGAAACACCATATATTTT
CASSSPGGKTGNTIYF